This T cell receptor beta chain is from a study of blood T cell repertoires in COVID-19. Whole-study context: T cells, B-cell-depleted T cells, or PBMCs provided the cDNA or gDNA that served as material.

Followed longitudinally, the Seattle patients had been enrolled during active infection. Trimming shortened V by 5 bases and J by 6 bases, and 13 bases separated the two germline ends. Germline CDR1 reads MNHEY; CDR2 reads SMNVEV (reference sequence). This CDR3 is 14 amino acids long. TCRdb keeps only in-frame clones here, not all; method: immunoSEQ multiplex PCR. Altogether about 300,000 clones are present, over 85% being singletons, with the ten largest covering roughly 1.9%. This clone has a single count. The chain has TRBV27 and TRBJ2-2, with D perhaps TRBD2 (7 bases). The TCR originated in a woman in her 30s with COVID-19, enrolled during active disease. The material sequenced was peripheral blood. The CDR3 is CASSIQGRAGELFF. The CDR3 coding sequence is TGTGCCAGCAGTATTCAGGGGAGGGCCGGGGAGCTGTTTTTT.